This T cell receptor (beta chain) originates from a study of control samples from healthy donors and cancer patients. The length of the CDR3 is 16 residues. Clones were sequenced by immunoSEQ multiplex PCR, and TCRdb holds only the in-frame ones, with some missing. The top ten clones hold around 9.5% of a sample with about 92,000 clones, around 82% of them seen once. The chain combines TRBV21-1 with TRBJ2-1. TRBV21-1 is designated a pseudogene. Sequencing was carried out using blood. This TCR derives from a woman between 55 and 75 years old in good health. The CDR3 sequence is CASSKEGQSSYNEQFF. CDR3 sequence (DNA): TGTGCCAGCAGCAAAGAAGGCCAGAGCTCCTACAATGAGCAGTTCTTC.